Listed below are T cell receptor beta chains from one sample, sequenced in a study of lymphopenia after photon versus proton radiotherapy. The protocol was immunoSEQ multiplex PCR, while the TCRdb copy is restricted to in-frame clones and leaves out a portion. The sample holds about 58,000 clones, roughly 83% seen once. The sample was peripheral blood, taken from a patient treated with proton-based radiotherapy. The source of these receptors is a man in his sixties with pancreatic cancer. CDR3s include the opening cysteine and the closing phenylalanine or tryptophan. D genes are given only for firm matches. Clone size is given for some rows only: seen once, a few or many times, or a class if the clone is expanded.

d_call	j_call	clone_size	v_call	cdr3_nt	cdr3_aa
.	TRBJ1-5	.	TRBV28	TGTGCCAGCAGTTTTCCCTTGGGGAATCAGCCCCAGCATTTT	CASSFPLGNQPQHF
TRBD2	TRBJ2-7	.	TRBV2	TGTGCCAGCAGCCGAGGGGGACTAGCGGGTTTCGAGCAGTACTTC	CASSRGGLAGFEQYF
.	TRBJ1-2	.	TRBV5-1	TGCGCCAGCAGCTGGGATCAGGGCCTCAGCTTC	CASSWDQGLSF
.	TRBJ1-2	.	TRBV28	TGTGCCAGCAGTCGTAGTCTTTATGGCTACACCTTC	CASSRSLYGYTF
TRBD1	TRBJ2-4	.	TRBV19	TGTGCCAGTCGGGACAGGTCCTTAGCCAAAAACATTCAGTACTTC	CASRDRSLAKNIQYF
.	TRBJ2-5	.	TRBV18	TGTGCCAGCTCACCAGGTCAACTATCGGGGGAGACCCAGTACTTC	CASSPGQLSGETQYF
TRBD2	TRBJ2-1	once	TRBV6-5	TGTGCCAGCAGGAGGGGACTAGTGGGGGGCAATGAGCAGTTCTTC	CASRRGLVGGNEQFF
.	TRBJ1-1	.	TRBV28	TGTGCCAGCAGTTTTCAAATGCTGGCTGCTTTCTTT	CASSFQMLAAFF
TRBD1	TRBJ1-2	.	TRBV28	TGTGCCAGCAGTTTTCCCGACAGGGGGGCTGGCTACACCTTC	CASSFPDRGAGYTF
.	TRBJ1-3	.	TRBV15	TGTGCCACCAGCAGAGATTGGGGGGCAATCTCTGGAAACACCATATATTTT	CATSRDWGAISGNTIYF
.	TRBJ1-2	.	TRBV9	TGTGCCAGCAGCGTAGGTTGGGAGGTGACACGATTTTATGGCTACACCTTC	CASSVGWEVTRFYGYTF
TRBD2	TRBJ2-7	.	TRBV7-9	TGTGCCAGCAGCTTAGGGGCCCTAGCGGGAGACGAGCAGTACTTC	CASSLGALAGDEQYF
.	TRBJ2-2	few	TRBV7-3	TGTGCCAGCAGCCCCTCCTTGGGGGGGCTCGGGGAGCTGTTTTTT	CASSPSLGGLGELFF
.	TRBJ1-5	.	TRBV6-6	TGTGCCAGCAGCCCCAACTCCGGGCAAGTCAATCAGGTCGGGCATTTT	CASSPNSGQVNQVGHF
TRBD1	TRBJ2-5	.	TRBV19	TGTGCCAGTAGGGACAGGGTATCGCGCGAGACCCAGTACTTC	CASRDRVSRETQYF
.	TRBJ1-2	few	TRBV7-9	TGTGCCAGCAGCTTAGTGCCCGGGTCGGTCTATGGCTACACCTTC	CASSLVPGSVYGYTF
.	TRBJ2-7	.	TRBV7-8	TGTGCCAGCAGCTTAGTTCGGGACTCCAACGGGCAGTACTTC	CASSLVRDSNGQYF
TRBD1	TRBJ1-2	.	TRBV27	TGTGCCAGCAGTGCCCGACAGGGAGGCTACACCTTC	CASSARQGGYTF
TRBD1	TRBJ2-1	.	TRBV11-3	TGTGCCAGCAGCTTAGATCGGCCTTCCGGGACAGGGATCAATGAGCAGTTCTTC	CASSLDRPSGTGINEQFF
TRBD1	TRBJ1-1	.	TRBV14	TGTGCCAGCAGCCAAGTTATGACAGGGCTCACTGAAGCTTTCTTT	CASSQVMTGLTEAFF
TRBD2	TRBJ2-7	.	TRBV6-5	TGTGCCAGCAGTTACGAGGGACTAGCGGTCTACGAGCAGTACTTC	CASSYEGLAVYEQYF
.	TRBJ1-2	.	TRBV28	TGTGCCAGCAGCTCCCCTGAGGGTTTCTATGGCTACACCTTC	CASSSPEGFYGYTF
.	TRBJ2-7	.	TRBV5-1	TGCGCCAGCAGTCCTATGCTTGGGTCGAACAACGAGCAGTACTTC	CASSPMLGSNNEQYF
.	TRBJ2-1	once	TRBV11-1	TGTGCCAGCAGCTTAAGGTCAGAGGGTGAGCAGTTCTTC	CASSLRSEGEQFF
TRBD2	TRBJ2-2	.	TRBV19	TGTGCCAGTAGTATCCTAGCGGGAGCCACCGGGGAGCTGTTTTTT	CASSILAGATGELFF
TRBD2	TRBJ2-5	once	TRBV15	TGTGCCACCAGCAGAGGTCTAGCGGGAGGTGAGACCCAGTACTTC	CATSRGLAGGETQYF
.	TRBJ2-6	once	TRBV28	TGTGCCAGCAGTTTTAGCTTTGTCGGGTGGGCGGAGCGTCAAGTAGGGGCCAACGTCCTGACTTTC	CASSFSFVGWAERQVGANVLTF
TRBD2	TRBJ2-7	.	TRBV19	TGTGCCAGTAGTTACGGCGGGGGCTCCTACGAGCAGTACTTC	CASSYGGGSYEQYF
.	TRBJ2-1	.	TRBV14	TGTGCCAGCAGCCACAGCTCCTACAATGAGCAGTTCTTC	CASSHSSYNEQFF
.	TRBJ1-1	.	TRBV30	TGTGCCTGGAGACTCCCGGGACTGCTCACTGAAGCTTTCTTT	CAWRLPGLLTEAFF
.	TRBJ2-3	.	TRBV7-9	TGTGCCAGCAGCTTAGAGGGGCCAGATACGCAGTATTTT	CASSLEGPDTQYF
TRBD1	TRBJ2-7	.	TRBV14	TGTGCCAGCAGCCAAGGACAGGGGCCGGGGGACGAGCAGTACTTC	CASSQGQGPGDEQYF
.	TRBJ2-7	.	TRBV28	TGTGCCAGCAGTTGGGGTTTCAGGGGAATTAACGAGCAGTACTTC	CASSWGFRGINEQYF
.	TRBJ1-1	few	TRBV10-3	TGTGCCATCAGTGAGTCGGGGGGAATGAACACTGAAGCTTTCTTT	CAISESGGMNTEAFF
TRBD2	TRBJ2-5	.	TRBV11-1	TGTGCCAGCAGCTTATCTCTCGGGAGGGGGTTCCAAGAGACCCAGTACTTC	CASSLSLGRGFQETQYF
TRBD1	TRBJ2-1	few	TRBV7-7	TGTGCTAGCAGCTTAGACGGACAGGGGAGTGAGCAGTTCTTC	CASSLDGQGSEQFF
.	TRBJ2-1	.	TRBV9	TGTGCCAGCAGCGTAGGTAGCGGAGGCTACAATGAGCAGTTCTTC	CASSVGSGGYNEQFF
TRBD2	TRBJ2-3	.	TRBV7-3	TGTGCCAGCAGCTTTGGGACTAGCGGGAGATCAGATACGCAGTATTTT	CASSFGTSGRSDTQYF
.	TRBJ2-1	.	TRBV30	TGTGCCTGGAGTGTAGATAGGAACAATGAGCAGTTCTTC	CAWSVDRNNEQFF
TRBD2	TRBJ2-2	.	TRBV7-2	TGTGCCAGCAGCTCCGGGACTAGCGGGGGGAACACCGGGGAGCTGTTTTTT	CASSSGTSGGNTGELFF
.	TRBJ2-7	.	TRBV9	TGTGCCAGCAGCGTACTAGCCGAACCCTCCTACGAGCAGTACTTC	CASSVLAEPSYEQYF
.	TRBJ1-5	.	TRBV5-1	TGCGCCAGCAGCTTGGAGGGCATCGGAGATCAGCCCCAGCATTTT	CASSLEGIGDQPQHF
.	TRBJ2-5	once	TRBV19	TGTGCCAGTAGTATTAGCGCACAGGGTGGTGAGACCCAGTACTTC	CASSISAQGGETQYF
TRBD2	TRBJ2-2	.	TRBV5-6	TGTGCCAGCAGCTATACGGGAGGGCGGACCGGGGAGCTGTTTTTT	CASSYTGGRTGELFF
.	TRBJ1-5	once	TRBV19	TGTGCCAGTAGTATTGGGGGCCCTAGCAATCAGCCCCAGCATTTT	CASSIGGPSNQPQHF
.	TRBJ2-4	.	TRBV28	TGTGCCAGCAGTTCCCGCTCGATGCCTGACATTCAGTACTTC	CASSSRSMPDIQYF
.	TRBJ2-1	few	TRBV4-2	TGTGCCAGCAGCCAGGATCCTGTAATTAGCTCCTACAATGAGCAGTTCTTC	CASSQDPVISSYNEQFF
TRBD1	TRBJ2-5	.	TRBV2	TGTGCCAGCAGGGGACAGGGGGCGGGTGAGCAGTACTTC	CASRGQGAGEQYF
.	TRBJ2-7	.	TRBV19	TGTGCCAGTAGCGTTACGGTACCAGGGGCCGAGCAGTACTTC	CASSVTVPGAEQYF
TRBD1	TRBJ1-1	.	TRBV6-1	TGTGCCAGCAGCGGGGTACAGGGGGCGATAGCTTTCTTT	CASSGVQGAIAFF
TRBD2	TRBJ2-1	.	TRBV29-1	TGCAGCGTTGTGCTGGCCGCTAGCGGATTGAACAATGAGCAGTTCTTC	CSVVLAASGLNNEQFF
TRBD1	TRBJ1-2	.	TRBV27	TGTGCCAGCAGAGCCTGGCAGGGGGGAAGGTATGGCTACACCTTC	CASRAWQGGRYGYTF
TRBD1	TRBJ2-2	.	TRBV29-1	TGCAGCGTTGGGACAGGGAACACCGGGGAGCTGTTTTTT	CSVGTGNTGELFF
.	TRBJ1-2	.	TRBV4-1	TGCGCCAGCAGCCAAGTGATGGGGTGGGGAGGTTTGGGTGGCTACACCTTC	CASSQVMGWGGLGGYTF
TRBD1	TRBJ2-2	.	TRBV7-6	TGTGCCAGCAGCGGACAGGGGGTCGGGGAGCTGTTTTTT	CASSGQGVGELFF
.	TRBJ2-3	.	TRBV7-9	TGTGCCAGCAGCTTCCTCAGGGCCGCTGGAGATACGCAGTATTTT	CASSFLRAAGDTQYF
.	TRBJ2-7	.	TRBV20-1	TGCAGTGCTAGTCTGGGCGAGCAGTACTTC	CSASLGEQYF